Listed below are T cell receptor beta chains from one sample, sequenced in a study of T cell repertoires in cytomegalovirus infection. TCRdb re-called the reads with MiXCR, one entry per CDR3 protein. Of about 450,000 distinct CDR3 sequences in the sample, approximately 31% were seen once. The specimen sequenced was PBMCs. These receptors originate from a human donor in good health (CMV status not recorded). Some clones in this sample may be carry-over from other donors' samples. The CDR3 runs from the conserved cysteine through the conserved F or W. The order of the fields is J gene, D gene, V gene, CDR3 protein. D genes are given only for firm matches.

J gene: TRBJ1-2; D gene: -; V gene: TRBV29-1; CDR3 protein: CSVEGVTDLSSYTF
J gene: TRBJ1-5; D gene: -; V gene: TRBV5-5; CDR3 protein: CASRFQGFPNQPQHF
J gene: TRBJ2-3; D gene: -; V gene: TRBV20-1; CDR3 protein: CSGQNGTDTQYF
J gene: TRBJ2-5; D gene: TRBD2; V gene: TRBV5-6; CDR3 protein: CASSPTGAGGQETQYF
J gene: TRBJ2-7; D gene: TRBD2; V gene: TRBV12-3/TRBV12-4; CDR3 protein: CASSLLAGGHEQYF
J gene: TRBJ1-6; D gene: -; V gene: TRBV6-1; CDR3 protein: CASIVGSSYNSPLHF
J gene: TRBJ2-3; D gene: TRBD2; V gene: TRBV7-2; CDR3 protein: CASSLSLLAGGTDTQYF
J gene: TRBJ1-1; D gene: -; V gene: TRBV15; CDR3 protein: CATRGTENTEAFF
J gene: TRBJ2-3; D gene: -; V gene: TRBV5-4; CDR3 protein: CASLKTESPDTQYF
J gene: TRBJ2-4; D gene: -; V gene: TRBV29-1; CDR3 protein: CSVEIGAENIQYF
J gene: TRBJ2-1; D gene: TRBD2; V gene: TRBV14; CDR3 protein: CASSQLAGRYNEQFF
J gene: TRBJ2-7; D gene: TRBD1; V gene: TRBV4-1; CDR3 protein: CASSPGQGAPYEQYF
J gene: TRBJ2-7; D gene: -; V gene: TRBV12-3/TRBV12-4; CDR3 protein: CASSLQVSYEQYF